The clone carrying this T cell receptor (beta chain) was seen at least ten times. As yet, its antigen is unknown. This sample is part of a study of Graves' ophthalmopathy and Graves' hyperthyroidism. Study-level background: Before any treatment was given, at initial diagnosis, peripheral blood was collected.

Whole-study findings and limits: Most expanded clonotypes in thyroid above 0.001 frequency also showed up in blood.

The study enrolled ophthalmopathy donors with moderate-to-severe activity, CAS ≥3, NOSPECS ≥4 and duration under 3 months. The evidence that diagnosis relied on was clinical symptoms, serum thyroxine, TRAb, thyroid ultrasound and orbital computed tomography. The length of the CDR3 is 15 residues. Losses at the gene ends were 4 bases for V and 7 bases for J; bases not matched to a gene: 8. Germline V lookup: CDR1 MNHEY, CDR2 SVGAGI. For repertoire sequencing, the TCR beta CDR3 regions were amplified from RNA transcripts. HTBI primers were employed in first-round RT-PCR, then a second-round multiplex PCR followed. MiXCR, run by TCRdb on the multiplex PCR reads, gives a single entry per CDR3 protein. The sample carries approximately 210,000 distinct CDR3 sequences, less than 30% recorded once.

Material for sequencing was peripheral blood. The V and J genes are TRBV6-5 and TRBJ1-5; 9 positions agree with TRBD1. The receptor was derived from a man aged 45-65 years with Graves' ophthalmopathy. This chain's CDR3 is CASSSLGQGHQPQHF. In nucleotides, the CDR3 is TGTGCCAGCAGTTCCCTGGGACAGGGACACCAGCCCCAGCATTTT.